This is a list of T cell receptor beta chains from one sample in a study of blood T cell repertoires in COVID-19. The protocol was immunoSEQ multiplex PCR, while the TCRdb copy is restricted to in-frame clones and leaves out a portion. The data show about 170,000 clones, with almost 85% seen just once and around 2.9% held by the top ten. Sequencing input: peripheral blood. The receptors derive from a woman at least 80 years old with COVID-19, enrolled during active disease. CDR3s include the opening cysteine and the closing phenylalanine or tryptophan. Each record gives: V gene, J gene, CDR3 protein.

v_call: TRBV12-3/TRBV12-4
j_call: TRBJ2-7
cdr3_aa: CASSYYSTYEQYF

v_call: TRBV19
j_call: TRBJ1-2
cdr3_aa: CASSIDRANYGYTF

v_call: TRBV30
j_call: TRBJ2-5
cdr3_aa: CAWSVGTGVQETQYF

v_call: TRBV2
j_call: TRBJ1-2
cdr3_aa: CASSAEMSMRYTF

v_call: TRBV28
j_call: TRBJ2-7
cdr3_aa: CASSFTRGRNEQYF

v_call: TRBV5-1
j_call: TRBJ2-3
cdr3_aa: CASSLAGMVTDTQYF

v_call: TRBV27
j_call: TRBJ1-2
cdr3_aa: CASSLTPGTANYGYTF

v_call: TRBV2
j_call: TRBJ2-5
cdr3_aa: CASSEGTSGFRRETQYF

v_call: TRBV10-3
j_call: TRBJ1-5
cdr3_aa: CAISRQDQPQHF

v_call: TRBV3-1/TRBV3-2
j_call: TRBJ2-7
cdr3_aa: CASSHTPGQVRIEQYF

v_call: TRBV30
j_call: TRBJ2-7
cdr3_aa: CAWSVSVEQYF

v_call: TRBV2
j_call: TRBJ2-3
cdr3_aa: CASGLTGGATDTQYF

v_call: TRBV2
j_call: TRBJ2-5
cdr3_aa: CASADRRLQETQYF

v_call: TRBV9
j_call: TRBJ1-1
cdr3_aa: CASSARGGLTNTEAFF

v_call: TRBV4-1
j_call: TRBJ2-7
cdr3_aa: CASSPHGQGADEQYF

v_call: TRBV10-1
j_call: TRBJ1-5
cdr3_aa: CASSSRDRENQPQHF

v_call: TRBV5-1
j_call: TRBJ2-5
cdr3_aa: CASSWSRGLAGEETQYF

v_call: TRBV5-1
j_call: TRBJ2-1
cdr3_aa: CASSREISSYNEQFF

v_call: TRBV20-1
j_call: TRBJ2-1
cdr3_aa: CSATGNEQFF

v_call: TRBV19
j_call: TRBJ2-7
cdr3_aa: CASSPWGGERSYEQYF

v_call: TRBV6-1
j_call: TRBJ1-6
cdr3_aa: CASSELITGSSYNSPLHF

v_call: TRBV18
j_call: TRBJ1-5
cdr3_aa: CASSPPTRGQNQPQHF

v_call: TRBV6-5
j_call: TRBJ1-6
cdr3_aa: CASNTEFGSPLHF

v_call: TRBV19
j_call: TRBJ2-2
cdr3_aa: CASSIAFLGRSGTFAGELFF

v_call: TRBV21-1
j_call: TRBJ2-7
cdr3_aa: CASSNFVGQGNHEQYF

v_call: TRBV11-2
j_call: TRBJ1-1
cdr3_aa: CASSLDPRGKAFF

v_call: TRBV7-2
j_call: TRBJ1-2
cdr3_aa: CASSLGQGINGYTF

v_call: TRBV19
j_call: TRBJ1-2
cdr3_aa: CASKTGTGSGYTF

v_call: TRBV11-1
j_call: TRBJ2-7
cdr3_aa: CASSPGLARTYEQYF

v_call: TRBV5-1
j_call: TRBJ2-7
cdr3_aa: CASSPGQYEQYF

v_call: TRBV7-2
j_call: TRBJ2-5
cdr3_aa: CASSLGTSLQETQYF

v_call: TRBV18
j_call: TRBJ1-5
cdr3_aa: CATSGGSDQPQHF